What follows are 30 T cell receptor beta chains derived from one specimen sequenced in a study of human T cells and chemical hapten exposure. Time point of the sample: patch test 2, 6 weeks after DPC sensitization. The sample's treatment: therapeutic diphenylcyclopropenone sensitization with weekly scalp DPC. TCRdb fed the RACE reads into MiXCR, producing one record per CDR3 protein. The repertoire has around 82,000 distinct CDR3 sequences, around 6.7% of them found once; the top ten carry approximately 1.2%. The sample in question was whole blood, obtained in connection with sensitization to the hapten diphenylcyclopropenone (DPC). These receptors came from a woman aged 30 to 39 with alopecia areata. Some clones in this sample may be carry-over from other donors' samples.

About this clonotype itself: A single base separates this from a much larger clone, so it may be a read error. The chain employs TRBV6-1 and TRBJ2-1; 7 bases are a match to TRBD1. Per the germline V gene, CDR1 is MNHNS and CDR2 is SASEGT. This CDR3 is 14 amino acids long. The CDR3 region has the DNA TGTGCCAGCAGGGAAGGACAGGCGTACGATGAGCAGTTCTTC. It is translated as CASREGQAYDEQFF.

This clonotype was observed a few times. The chain uses TRBV30 and TRBJ1-1, with unresolved D. The CDR3 is 12 residues long. CDR1 and CDR2 (germline): GTSNPN, SVGIG (reference sequence). The V gene lost 1 base and the J gene lost 4 bases, with 7 bases spanning the gap. The CDR3 reads CAWSDRGTEAFF. The CDR3 DNA reads as TGTGCCTGGAGTGACCGGGGCACTGAAGCTTTCTTT.

The CDR3 DNA follows: TGCAGTGCTAGGGACAGCCAGTCCTACGAGCAGTACTTC. This translates into CSARDSQSYEQYF. The V and J genes are TRBV20-1 and TRBJ2-7, with D perhaps matching TRBD1 (6 bases). The CDR3 extends over 13 amino acids. V shed 3 bases and J shed 1 base, with 10 bases lying between them. The germline CDR1 and CDR2 sequences are DFQATT and SNEGSKA (reference sequence).

In this sample, this clonotype turned up a few times. This chain links TRBV3-1 with TRBJ2-1, with TRBD2 matching over 8 bases. The ends lost 0 bases at V and 7 bases at J; junction bases unmatched: 11. CDR1 and CDR2 (germline): LGHDT, YNNKEL (reference sequence). CDR3 length equals 17 residues. CDR3 DNA: TGTGCCAGCAGCCAAGATCTGATCGGGGGGGCGGGGAATGAGCAGTTCTTC. It codes for CASSQDLIGGAGNEQFF.

This clonotype was seen many times. The chain employs TRBV15 and TRBJ2-3; 9 bases align to TRBD1. CDR1 and CDR2 from the germline V gene are LNHNV and YYDKDF (reference sequence). Trimming cost V 3 bases and J 6 bases; bases outside gene matches: 13. The CDR3 runs to 17 residues. DNA of the CDR3: TGTGCCACCAGCAGGTCCACTCTGGACAGGGGAAAGGATACGCAGTATTTT. Protein product: CATSRSTLDRGKDTQYF.

In this sample, this clonotype turned up many times. This rearrangement joins TRBV10-3 to TRBJ2-7; D is ambiguous. This CDR3 has 14 residues. CDR1 is ENHRY and CDR2 is SYGVKD in the germline V gene. The ends were cut back, 5 bases at V and 2 bases at J, with 13 bases in the middle. The CDR3 DNA follows: TGTGCCATCAGTCATGTGGACGGCACCTACGAGCAGTACTTC. Translated, it gives CAISHVDGTYEQYF.

The CDR3 DNA sequence: TGCGCCAGCAGCTTCGCGGGGGCCCAAGAGACCCAGTACTTC. Its translation is CASSFAGAQETQYF. This sequence joins TRBV5-1 and TRBJ2-5; tentative D call: TRBD2 (7 bases). The CDR3 extends over 14 amino acids. The germline CDR1 and CDR2 sequences are SGHRS and YFSETQ. V lost 2 bases and J lost 1, with 9 bases in between.

This chain connects TRBV30 to TRBJ1-5; D perhaps matches TRBD1 (6 bases). The CDR3 runs 18 residues. The V gene lost 0 bases and the J gene lost 4 bases, with 22 bases spanning the gap. Germline CDR1 reads GTSNPN; CDR2 reads SVGIG (reference sequence). The DNA for the CDR3 is TGTGCCTGGAGTGTATTTTACTCACGGACAGCCCGGAATCAGCCCCAGCATTTT. Its translation is CAWSVFYSRTARNQPQHF.

In this sample, this clonotype turned up many times. V is TRBV9 and J is TRBJ2-2; D call uncertain. This CDR3 comprises 14 residues. The V gene lost 0 bases and the J gene lost 6 bases, with 9 bases spanning the gap. Germline V gives CDR1 SGDLS, CDR2 YYNGEE. CDR3: CASSVAVPPGELFF. The CDR3 DNA reads as TGTGCCAGCAGCGTAGCAGTACCGCCCGGGGAGCTGTTTTTT.

Ten or more counts support this clonotype. The chain combines TRBV2 with TRBJ2-4, with D perhaps given as TRBD1 or TRBD2 (5 bases each). This CDR3 has 16 residues. V was pared by 1 base and J by 0 bases, with 10 bases between. Per germline, CDR1 SNHLY and CDR2 FYNNEI. Written as DNA, the CDR3 is TGTGCCAGCAGTGAAGAGGGACCCAGAGCCAAAAACATTCAGTACTTC. This translates into CASSEEGPRAKNIQYF.

This clonotype has a count of ten or more. The chain uses TRBV27 and TRBJ1-1, with TRBD1 matching over 7 bases. There are 14 residues in the CDR3. The germline V gene has CDR1 MNHEY and CDR2 SMNVEV (reference sequence). V dropped 7 bases and J dropped 1; count of bases not matched to a gene: 6. For the CDR3, the DNA is TGTGCCAGCAAGGGGGCAGGGAAGAACACTGAAGCTTTCTTT. It is translated as CASKGAGKNTEAFF.

A few counts support this clonotype. The J gene is TRBJ2-5, the V gene TRBV4-1; tentatively, D is TRBD2 (5 bases). Trimming shortened V by 4 bases and J by 2 bases, and 11 bases separated the two germline ends. Germline V gene sequence: CDR1 MGHRA, CDR2 YSYEKL. The CDR3 length is 14 residues. DNA of the CDR3: TGCGCCAGCAGCCCCCCCGGGGTGCAAGAGACCCAGTACTTC. Translating gives CASSPPGVQETQYF.

This clonotype came up a few times. This sequence joins TRBV7-3 and TRBJ2-1, with a possible D match to TRBD1 (7 bases). Germline CDR1 reads SGHTA; CDR2 reads FQGTGA. The germline V and J ends were trimmed by 1 base and 6 bases, with 22 bases remaining between them. This CDR3 has 18 amino acids. The CDR3 DNA follows: TGTGCCAGCAGCTTAAGAGGAGGGGGCGGATATCAATCCAATGAGCAGTTCTTC. Translating it yields CASSLRGGGGYQSNEQFF.

This clonotype was seen ten or more times. The rearrangement uses TRBV12-3 or TRBV12-4 and TRBJ1-1; D uncertain. Trimming removed 6 bases from V and 1 base from J, with 6 bases in between. The CDR3 sequence is 12 residues long. The CDR3 loop reads CASRIQNTEAFF. CDR3 bases: TGTGCCAGCAGAATCCAGAACACTGAAGCTTTCTTT.

V gene TRBV6-5 combines with J gene TRBJ2-1; no definite D call. Looked up from germline, CDR1 is MNHEY and CDR2 is SVGAGI. V was clipped by 0 bases and J by 11 bases, with 11 bases between them. This CDR3 has 13 amino acids. CDR3 coding DNA: TGTGCCAGCAGTTACTCGAAAGGGTATAAGCAGTTCTTC. The encoded protein is CASSYSKGYKQFF.

This clonotype was seen many times. The chain combines TRBV5-1 with TRBJ2-5; D is possibly TRBD1 (5 bases). V was cut by 5 bases and J by 1 base, with 12 bases left in between. From germline, CDR1 is SGHRS and CDR2 YFSETQ. The CDR3 consists of 14 residues. The CDR3 DNA follows: TGCGCCAGCAGTCGACAGAGCACCCAAGAGACCCAGTACTTC. Encoded protein: CASSRQSTQETQYF.

This clonotype was detected ten times or more. The chain is built from TRBV20-1 and TRBJ1-1, with TRBD1 matching over 7 bases. In germline, CDR1 is DFQATT, CDR2 SNEGSKA (reference sequence). J lost 0 bases, V lost 3 bases, and 10 bases had no gene match. The CDR3 has 16 amino acids. The CDR3 DNA follows: TGCAGTGCTAGTACTGTCCTGGGACAGATGAACACTGAAGCTTTCTTT. Its protein product is CSASTVLGQMNTEAFF.

This clonotype was found a few times. The chain has TRBV6-2 or TRBV6-3 and TRBJ1-2; D call uncertain. Deletions cut 0 bases from V and 4 bases from J, with 12 bases between. The CDR3 runs to 15 residues. The germline CDR1 and CDR2 sequences are MNHEY and SVGEGT. The CDR3 here is CASSYSSSGGYGYTF. DNA of the CDR3: TGTGCCAGCAGTTACTCGTCTTCCGGCGGCTATGGCTACACCTTC.

V usage is TRBV7-2 and J usage is TRBJ2-3; D is undetermined. V gave up 4 bases and J gave up 0 bases, with 11 bases separating them. The CDR3 consists of 15 residues. Looked up from germline, CDR1 is SGHTA and CDR2 is FQGNSA. The CDR3 protein is CASSWNWESTDTQYF. CDR3 bases: TGTGCCAGCAGCTGGAACTGGGAAAGCACAGATACGCAGTATTTT.

This clonotype was picked up many times. The V call is TRBV12-3 or TRBV12-4, the J call TRBJ1-2, with TRBD1 matching over 7 bases. CDR3 size: 14 residues. The V and J ends lost 8 bases and 5 bases, in that order; junction bases with no gene match: 11. The CDR3, as DNA: TGTGCCAGCCACAGACAGGGAGACGCTTATGGCTACACCTTC. Its protein is CASHRQGDAYGYTF.

This clonotype was observed many times. V and J are TRBV7-9 and TRBJ1-2, with TRBD1 as a possible D gene (5 bases). V shed 5 bases and J shed 5 bases, with 12 bases lying between them. The CDR3 loop spans 13 amino acids. CDR1 and CDR2 from the germline V gene are SEHNR and FQNEAQ (reference sequence). The CDR3 sequence: CASSPGAGYGYTF. CDR3 sequence (DNA): TGTGCCAGCAGCCCTGGGGCAGGGTATGGCTACACCTTC.

The table lists this clonotype with many counts. The chain has TRBV2 and TRBJ2-4; perhaps TRBD2 as D (6 bases). V was pared by 7 bases and J by 9 bases, with 25 bases between. CDR1 SNHLY and CDR2 FYNNEI come from the germline V gene. The CDR3 runs to 16 residues. The CDR3 coding sequence is TGTGCCAGCAAGGCACATAACTACGGAGTGGAGGGCATTCAGTACTTC. Encoded protein: CASKAHNYGVEGIQYF. The full variable domain, completed using reference TRBV2 and TRBJ2-4, is EPEVTQTPSHQVTQMGQEVILRCVPISNHLYFYWYRQILGQKVEFLVSFYNNEISEKSEIFDDQFSVERPDGSNFTLKIRSTKLEDSAMYFCASKAHNYGVEGIQYFGAGTRLSVL.

Only a few counts were recorded for this clonotype. The rearrangement links TRBV5-1 to TRBJ2-3; 10 bases line up with TRBD1. The trim removed 4 bases at V and 4 bases at J, leaving 9 bases unmatched. This CDR3 region has 16 residues. The V gene's germline CDR1 is SGHRS and CDR2 YFSETQ. The CDR3 reads CASSPGTGVQSDTQYF. The CDR3 DNA follows: TGCGCCAGCAGCCCCGGGACAGGGGTTCAGTCAGATACGCAGTATTTT.

The chain carries TRBV27 and TRBJ1-1; TRBD1 agrees at 8 bases. The trim removed 2 bases at V and 2 bases at J, leaving 7 bases unmatched. This CDR3 has 16 amino acids. CDR1 and CDR2 (germline): MNHEY, SMNVEV (reference sequence). The CDR3 loop reads CASSLRPGGINTEAFF. As DNA, the CDR3 is TGTGCCAGCAGTTTAAGGCCAGGGGGCATCAACACTGAAGCTTTCTTT.

This clonotype was observed a handful of times. This chain connects TRBV7-2 to TRBJ2-1; no reliable D call. The CDR3 runs to 14 residues. Between the trimmed V and J ends, which lost 1 base and 4 bases, there was a span of 8 bases. Germline CDR1 and CDR2: SGHTA and FQGNSA. The CDR3 loop is CASSLVSTYNEQFF. The CDR3 region has the DNA TGTGCCAGCAGCTTAGTGAGCACATACAATGAGCAGTTCTTC. The complete variable domain, with remaining parts taken from reference TRBV7-2 and TRBJ2-1, reads GAGVSQSPSNKVTEKGKDVELRCDPISGHTALYWYRQSLGQGLEFLIYFQGNSAPDKSGLPSDRFSAERTGGSVSTLTIQRTQQEDSAVYLCASSLVSTYNEQFFGPGTRLTVL.

This clonotype was seen repeatedly, ten times or more. V and J are TRBV20-1 and TRBJ2-3; 8 bases align to TRBD2. Trimming took 1 base from V and 1 from J; bases not matched to a gene: 4. The CDR3 contains 15 residues. Germline V lookup: CDR1 DFQATT, CDR2 SNEGSKA (reference sequence). In DNA, the CDR3 is TGCAGTGCTAGAGTACGGGGGGGGGGCACAGATACGCAGTATTTT. Its translation is CSARVRGGGTDTQYF.

V and J are TRBV10-2 and TRBJ2-3; D is perhaps TRBD1 (5 bases). This CDR3 contains 15 residues. The V end lost 4 bases, the J end lost 1 base, and 12 bases lay between the germline ends. Germline CDR1 and CDR2: WSHSY and SAAADI. The CDR3 region is CASSGGLLGTDTQYF. CDR3 in DNA: TGCGCCAGCAGTGGGGGCCTCCTGGGCACAGATACGCAGTATTTT.

V and J are TRBV16 and TRBJ1-2; D possibly corresponds to TRBD1 (5 bases). V was pared by 0 bases and J by 6 bases, with 14 bases between. The V gene's germline CDR1 is KGHSY and CDR2 FQNENV. This CDR3 comprises 15 residues. The CDR3 DNA follows: TGTGCCAGCAGCCAATCCCCGCGAAGGGGCGATGGCTACACCTTC. Its protein is CASSQSPRRGDGYTF.

This clonotype was seen more than once but under ten times. The chain uses TRBV2 and TRBJ2-4; D remains unclear. The CDR3 sequence is 13 residues long. The V gene lost 2 bases and the J gene lost 4 bases, with 6 bases spanning the gap. Germline V gene sequence: CDR1 SNHLY, CDR2 FYNNEI. CDR3 bases: TGTGCCAGCAGTGAACAACAGAAAAACATTCAGTACTTC. Amino acid sequence: CASSEQQKNIQYF.

This clonotype has ten or more counts. V and J are TRBV3-1 and TRBJ2-7; no firm D call. CDR3 size: 12 residues. CDR1 is LGHDT and CDR2 is YNNKEL in the germline V gene (reference sequence). V was clipped by 4 bases and J by 7 bases, with 11 bases between them. This CDR3 is CASSLHFREQYF. The CDR3 nucleotides are TGTGCCAGCAGCCTACACTTCCGGGAGCAGTACTTC.